This T cell receptor (beta chain) was retrieved from a study of shared clonotypes between healthy human individuals. The germline V gene has CDR1 SQVTM and CDR2 ANQGSEA. V was clipped by 5 bases and J by 0 bases, with 10 bases between them. This CDR3 contains 14 residues. Only in-frame clones appear in the TCRdb table, and some are missing; sequencing was by immunoSEQ multiplex PCR. The table lists millions of clones, 85% to 95% of them singletons. V gene TRBV29-1 combines with J gene TRBJ2-2; maybe TRBD2 (5 bases). The sequence was obtained from a young man in good health. Some clones in this sample may be carry-over from other donors' samples. Sequencing input: naive CD4+ T cells from PBMCs. Subset denoted: CD45RA+ positively selected. The CDR3 protein is CSVLRGPNTGELFF. CDR3 in DNA: TGCAGCGTTCTACGGGGTCCGAACACCGGGGAGCTGTTTTTT.